These T cell receptor beta chains were read from a single sample in a study of cytomegalovirus exposure and HLA in healthy donors. The table came from immunoSEQ multiplex PCR; TCRdb's copy has only in-frame clones and leaves some out. Of under 75,000 clones in the sample, about 74% were seen once. Sequencing was done on a sample of PBMCs. These receptors all come from a human donor in good health. Each CDR3 is given with its conserved first and last residue. The D gene is left open where the match is weak. Size values are once, few and many counts, or a class for expanded clones, and some rows have none.

D	size	V	J	CDR3	DNA
-	once	TRBV15	TRBJ1-1	CATSGQTGVTTEAFF	TGTGCCACCAGCGGGCAAACCGGGGTTACCACTGAAGCTTTCTTT
TRBD2	-	TRBV6-1	TRBJ2-7	CASLPGLLITEQYF	TGTGCCAGCCTCCCGGGACTACTCATAACCGAGCAGTACTTC
TRBD1	-	TRBV5-1	TRBJ1-2	CASSMAGTGIGYTF	TGCGCCAGCAGCATGGCCGGGACAGGGATAGGCTACACCTTC
TRBD1	few	TRBV28	TRBJ1-1	CASSLRGYTEAFF	TGTGCCAGCAGCCTCAGGGGGTACACTGAAGCTTTCTTT
TRBD2	-	TRBV18	TRBJ2-6	CASSPLAGGHSGANVLTF	TGTGCCAGCTCCCCCCTCGCGGGAGGACACTCTGGGGCCAACGTCCTGACTTTC
-	-	TRBV25-1	TRBJ2-7	CASSAREYEQYF	TGTGCCAGCAGTGCAAGGGAGTACGAGCAGTACTTC
-	-	TRBV6-6	TRBJ2-1	CASSTGALYREQFF	TGTGCCAGTTCCACGGGAGCCCTTTACAGGGAGCAGTTCTTC
-	-	TRBV6-5	TRBJ1-1	CASSYQESAEAFF	TGTGCCAGCAGTTACCAAGAGAGCGCTGAAGCTTTCTTT
TRBD1	-	TRBV6-6	TRBJ1-5	CASSNRDRANQPQHF	TGTGCCAGCAGTAACCGGGACAGGGCCAATCAGCCCCAGCATTTT
-	-	TRBV6-1	TRBJ1-2	CASSEARDRGYTF	TGTGCCAGCAGTGAAGCACGCGACAGGGGCTACACCTTC
TRBD1	few	TRBV9	TRBJ1-1	CASSPGTANEAFF	TGTGCCAGCAGCCCTGGGACAGCGAATGAAGCTTTCTTT
-	-	TRBV28	TRBJ1-5	CASSPLGAAGQPQHF	TGTGCCAGCAGTCCCCTGGGGGCGGCGGGTCAGCCCCAGCATTTT
-	-	TRBV11-3	TRBJ2-3	CASSLGTGTDTQYF	TGTGCCAGCAGCTTAGGGACAGGCACAGATACGCAGTATTTT
TRBD1	-	TRBV6-5	TRBJ1-1	CASSPRTGGGTEAFF	TGTGCCAGCAGTCCGAGGACAGGGGGAGGCACTGAAGCTTTCTTT
TRBD2	once	TRBV6-6	TRBJ2-1	CASSSGRAYNEQFF	TGTGCCAGCAGTAGCGGGAGGGCCTACAATGAGCAGTTCTTC
-	-	TRBV28	TRBJ1-5	CASSLAGWQPQHF	TGTGCCAGCAGCTTAGCGGGATGGCAGCCCCAGCATTTT
-	-	TRBV7-2	TRBJ1-2	CASSFGRGYTF	TGTGCCAGCAGCTTCGGCAGGGGCTACACCTTC
TRBD1	few	TRBV11-2	TRBJ1-2	CASSLVGQGFDYGYTF	TGTGCCAGCAGCTTAGTGGGACAGGGATTCGACTATGGCTACACCTTC
TRBD1	-	TRBV29-1	TRBJ2-1	CSVLTGGRSYNEQFF	TGCAGCGTCCTTACAGGGGGACGCTCCTACAATGAGCAGTTCTTC
TRBD1	-	TRBV5-1	TRBJ1-1	CASSTGTELNTEAFF	TGCGCCAGCAGCACCGGGACAGAGCTGAACACTGAAGCTTTCTTT
TRBD1	-	TRBV19	TRBJ1-4	CASSPTGGAAGKLFF	TGTGCCAGTAGTCCCACAGGGGGCGCGGCGGGGAAACTGTTTTTT
TRBD1	-	TRBV4-1	TRBJ1-2	CASSQDSTGKHYGYTF	TGCGCCAGCAGCCAAGATTCGACAGGGAAACACTATGGCTACACCTTC
TRBD1	-	TRBV30	TRBJ1-1	CACNYRGYNTEAFF	TGTGCCTGCAATTACAGGGGATATAACACTGAAGCTTTCTTT
TRBD1	once	TRBV9	TRBJ1-1	CASSAGTGQLGTEAFF	TGTGCCAGCAGCGCGGGGACAGGCCAGTTAGGGACTGAAGCTTTCTTT
-	once	TRBV6-5	TRBJ2-5	CASSFGVGWETQYF	TGTGCCAGCAGTTTCGGGGTAGGGTGGGAGACCCAGTACTTC
-	-	TRBV6-4	TRBJ2-2	CASSEYGRGNTGELFF	TGTGCCAGCAGTGAATACGGTCGGGGGAACACCGGGGAGCTGTTTTTT
TRBD1	once	TRBV7-9	TRBJ1-1	CASSAFQGQGALGTEAFF	TGTGCCAGCAGCGCCTTCCAGGGACAGGGGGCGTTGGGCACTGAAGCTTTCTTT